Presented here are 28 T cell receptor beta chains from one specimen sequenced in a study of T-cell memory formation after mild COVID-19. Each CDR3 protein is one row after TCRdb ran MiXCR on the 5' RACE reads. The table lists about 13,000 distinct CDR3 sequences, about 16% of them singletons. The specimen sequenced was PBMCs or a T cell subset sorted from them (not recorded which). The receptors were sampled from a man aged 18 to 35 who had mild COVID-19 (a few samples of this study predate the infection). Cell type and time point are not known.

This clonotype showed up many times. The CDR3 DNA reads as TGCGCCAGCAGCCCCGAGAATTCTGGGGCCAACGTCCTGACTTTC. Translation: CASSPENSGANVLTF. The chain has TRBV5-1 and TRBJ2-6; no firm D call. Looked up from germline, CDR1 is SGHRS and CDR2 is YFSETQ. There are 15 residues in the CDR3. V was shortened by 4 bases and J by 1 base, with 9 bases between the two germline ends.

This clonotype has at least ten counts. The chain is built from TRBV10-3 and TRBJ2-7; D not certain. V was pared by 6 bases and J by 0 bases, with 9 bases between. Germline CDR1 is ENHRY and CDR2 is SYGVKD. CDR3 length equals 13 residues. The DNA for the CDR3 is TGTGCCATCAGAGATCCTAGCTCCTACGAGCAGTACGTC. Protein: CAIRDPSSYEQYV.

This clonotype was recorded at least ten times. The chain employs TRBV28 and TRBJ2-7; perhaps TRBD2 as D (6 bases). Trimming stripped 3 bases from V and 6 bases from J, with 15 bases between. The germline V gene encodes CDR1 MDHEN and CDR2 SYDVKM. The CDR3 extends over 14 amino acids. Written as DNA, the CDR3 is TGTGCCAGCAGTTTGGGGACTTTGGGATTCGAGCAGTACGTC. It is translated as CASSLGTLGFEQYV.

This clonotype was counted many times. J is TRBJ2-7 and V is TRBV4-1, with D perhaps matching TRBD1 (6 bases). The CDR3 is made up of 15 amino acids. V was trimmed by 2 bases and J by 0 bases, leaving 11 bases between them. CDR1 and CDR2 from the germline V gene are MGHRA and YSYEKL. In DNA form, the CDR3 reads TGCGCCAGCAGCCAAATGGACAGCCCCTCCTACGAGCAGTACTTC. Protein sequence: CASSQMDSPSYEQYF.

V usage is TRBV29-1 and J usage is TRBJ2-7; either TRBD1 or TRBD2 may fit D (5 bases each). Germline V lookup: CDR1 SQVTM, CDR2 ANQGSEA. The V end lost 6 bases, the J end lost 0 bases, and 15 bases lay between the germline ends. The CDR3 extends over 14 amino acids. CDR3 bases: TGCAGCGTCTCCGGGACGTCCGACTCCTACGAGCAGTACTTC. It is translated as CSVSGTSDSYEQYF.

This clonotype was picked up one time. The chain's CDR3 is CASSSDRGLPDTQYF. CDR3 nucleotides: TGTGCCAGCAGCTCCGACAGGGGGTTACCGGATACGCAGTATTTT. The chain has TRBV5-6 and TRBJ2-3; 9 nucleotides align to TRBD1. The CDR3 contains 15 residues. CDR1 and CDR2 (germline): SGHDT, YYEEEE. Trimming took 3 bases from V and 6 from J; bases not matched to a gene: 8.

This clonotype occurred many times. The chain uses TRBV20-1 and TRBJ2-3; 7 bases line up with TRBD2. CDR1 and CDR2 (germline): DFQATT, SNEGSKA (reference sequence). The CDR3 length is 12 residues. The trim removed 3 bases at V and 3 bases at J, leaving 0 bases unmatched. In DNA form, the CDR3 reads TGCAGTGCTAGCGGGGGGACAGATACGCAGTATTTT. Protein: CSASGGTDTQYF.

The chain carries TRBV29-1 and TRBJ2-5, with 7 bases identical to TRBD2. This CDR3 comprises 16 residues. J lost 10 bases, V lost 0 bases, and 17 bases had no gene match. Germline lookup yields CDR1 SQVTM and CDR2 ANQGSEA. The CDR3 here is CSVEDLHRGDFWHQYF. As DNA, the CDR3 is TGCAGCGTTGAAGATCTCCATCGGGGGGACTTCTGGCACCAGTACTTC.

CDR3 in amino acids: CSARDPSGGDSTQYF. As DNA, the CDR3 is TGCAGTGCTAGAGATCCTAGCGGGGGGGATTCGACCCAGTACTTC. The V call is TRBV20-1, the J call TRBJ2-5, with 12 bases that match TRBD2. The germline V gene encodes CDR1 DFQATT and CDR2 SNEGSKA (reference sequence). The trim removed 0 bases at V and 7 bases at J, leaving 6 bases unmatched. There are 15 residues in the CDR3.

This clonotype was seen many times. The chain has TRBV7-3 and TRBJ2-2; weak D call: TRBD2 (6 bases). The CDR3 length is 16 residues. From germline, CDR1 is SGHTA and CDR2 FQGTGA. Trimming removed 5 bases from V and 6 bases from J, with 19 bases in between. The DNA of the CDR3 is TGTGCCAGCAGCCCGTTTATAAGCGGGTTGGCCGGGGAGCTGTTTTTT. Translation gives CASSPFISGLAGELFF. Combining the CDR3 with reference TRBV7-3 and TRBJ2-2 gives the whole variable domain GAGVSQTPSNKVTEKGKYVELRCDPISGHTALYWYRQSLGQGPEFLIYFQGTGAADDSGLPNDRFFAVRPEGSVSTLKIQRTERGDSAVYLCASSPFISGLAGELFFGEGSRLTVL.

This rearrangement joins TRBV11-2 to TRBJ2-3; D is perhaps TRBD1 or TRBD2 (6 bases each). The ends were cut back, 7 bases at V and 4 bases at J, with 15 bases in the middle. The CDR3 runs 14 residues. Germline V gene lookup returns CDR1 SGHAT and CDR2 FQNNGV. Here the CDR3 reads CASMGGVGADTQYF. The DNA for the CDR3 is TGTGCCAGCATGGGGGGCGTTGGAGCAGATACGCAGTATTTT.

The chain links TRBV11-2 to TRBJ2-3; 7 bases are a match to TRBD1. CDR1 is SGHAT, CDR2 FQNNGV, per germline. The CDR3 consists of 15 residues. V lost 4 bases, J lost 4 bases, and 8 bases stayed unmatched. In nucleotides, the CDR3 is TGTGCCAGCAGCTCAGTTCACAGGGGCCCAGATACGCAGTATTTT. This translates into CASSSVHRGPDTQYF.

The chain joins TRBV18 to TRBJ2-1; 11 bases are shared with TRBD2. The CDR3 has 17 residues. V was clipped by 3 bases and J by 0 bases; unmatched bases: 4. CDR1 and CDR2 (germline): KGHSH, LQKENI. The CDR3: CASSPPSGGSSYNEQFF. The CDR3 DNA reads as TGTGCCAGCTCACCGCCTAGCGGGGGGAGCTCCTACAATGAGCAGTTCTTC.

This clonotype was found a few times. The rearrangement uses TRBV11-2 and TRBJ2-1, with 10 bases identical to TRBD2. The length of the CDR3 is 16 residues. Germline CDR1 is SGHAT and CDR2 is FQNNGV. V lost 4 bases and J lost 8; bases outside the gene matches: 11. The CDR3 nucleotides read TGTGCCAGCAGCTCAATAGCGGGGGGACGGTATTATGAGCAGTTCTTC. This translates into CASSSIAGGRYYEQFF.

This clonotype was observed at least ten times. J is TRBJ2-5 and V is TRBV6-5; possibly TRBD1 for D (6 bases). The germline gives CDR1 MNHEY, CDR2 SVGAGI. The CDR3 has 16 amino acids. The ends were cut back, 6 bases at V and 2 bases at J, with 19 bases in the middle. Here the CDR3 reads CASRWTPGHTQETQYF. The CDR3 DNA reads TGTGCCAGCAGATGGACTCCGGGACATACTCAAGAGACCCAGTACTTC.

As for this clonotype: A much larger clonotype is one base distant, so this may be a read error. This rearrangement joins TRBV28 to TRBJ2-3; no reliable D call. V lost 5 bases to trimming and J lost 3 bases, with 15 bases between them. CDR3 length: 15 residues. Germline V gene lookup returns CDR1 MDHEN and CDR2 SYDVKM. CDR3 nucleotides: TGTGCCAGCAGTCCCCTACGAGAGGTAACAGATACGCAGTATTTT. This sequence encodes CASSPLREVTDTQYF. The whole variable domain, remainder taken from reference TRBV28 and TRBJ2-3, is DVKVTQSSRYLVKRTGEKVFLECVQDMDHENMFWYRQDPGLGLRLIYFSYDVKMKEKGDIPEGYSVSREKKERFSLILESASTNQTSMYLCASSPLREVTDTQYFGPGTRLTVL.

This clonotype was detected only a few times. The CDR3 DNA sequence: TGTGCCAGCAGTTATGCCCCCGGGATTAATTCACCCCTCCACTTT. Its protein is CASSYAPGINSPLHF. The chain uses TRBV6-6 and TRBJ1-6; D not resolved. V dropped 3 bases and J dropped 6 bases, with 12 bases sitting between them. Per the germline V gene, CDR1 is MNHNY and CDR2 is SVGAGI (reference sequence). There are 15 residues in the CDR3.

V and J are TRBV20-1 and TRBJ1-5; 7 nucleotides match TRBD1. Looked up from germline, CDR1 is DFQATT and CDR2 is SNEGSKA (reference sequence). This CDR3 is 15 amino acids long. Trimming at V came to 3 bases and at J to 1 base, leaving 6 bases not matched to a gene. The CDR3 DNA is TGCAGTGCTAGGACCGGGACAGTCAGCAATCAGCCCCAGCATTTT. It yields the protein CSARTGTVSNQPQHF.

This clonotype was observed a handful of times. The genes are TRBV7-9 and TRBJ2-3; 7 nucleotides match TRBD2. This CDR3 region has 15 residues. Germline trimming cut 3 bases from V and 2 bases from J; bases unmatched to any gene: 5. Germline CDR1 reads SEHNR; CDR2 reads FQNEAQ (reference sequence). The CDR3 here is CASSFLAATTDTQYF. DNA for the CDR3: TGTGCCAGCAGCTTCCTAGCGGCTACCACAGATACGCAGTATTTT.

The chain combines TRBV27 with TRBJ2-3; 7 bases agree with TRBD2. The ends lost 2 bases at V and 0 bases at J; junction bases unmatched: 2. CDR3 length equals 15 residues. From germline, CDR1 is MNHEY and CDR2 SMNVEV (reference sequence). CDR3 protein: CASSLGGLSTDTQYF. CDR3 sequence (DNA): TGTGCCAGCAGTTTAGGGGGACTAAGCACAGATACGCAGTATTTT.

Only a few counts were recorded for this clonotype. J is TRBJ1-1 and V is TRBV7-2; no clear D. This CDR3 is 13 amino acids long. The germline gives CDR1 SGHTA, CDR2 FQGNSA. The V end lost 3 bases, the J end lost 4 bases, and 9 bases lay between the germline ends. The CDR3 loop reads CASSLVVFTEAFF. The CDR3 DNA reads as TGTGCCAGCAGCTTGGTTGTGTTCACTGAAGCTTTCTTT.

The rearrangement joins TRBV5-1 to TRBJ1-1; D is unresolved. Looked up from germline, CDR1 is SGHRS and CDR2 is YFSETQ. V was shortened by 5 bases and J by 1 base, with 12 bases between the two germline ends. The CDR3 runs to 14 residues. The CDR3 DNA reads TGCGCCAGCAGGCTTGGTGGGGAGAACACTGAAGCTTTCTTT. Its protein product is CASRLGGENTEAFF.

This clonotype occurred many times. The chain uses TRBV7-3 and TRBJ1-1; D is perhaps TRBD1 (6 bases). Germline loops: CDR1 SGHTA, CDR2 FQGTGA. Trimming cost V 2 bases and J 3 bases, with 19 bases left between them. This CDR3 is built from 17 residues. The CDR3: CASSLELAGVEDTEAFF. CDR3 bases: TGTGCCAGCAGCTTAGAGCTGGCAGGGGTGGAAGACACTGAAGCTTTCTTT.

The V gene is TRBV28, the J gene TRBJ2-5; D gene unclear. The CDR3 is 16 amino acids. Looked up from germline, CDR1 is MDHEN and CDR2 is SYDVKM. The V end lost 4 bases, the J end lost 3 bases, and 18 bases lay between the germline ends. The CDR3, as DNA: TGTGCCAGCAGTTATTGGGCGCCTATACTTAAAGAGACCCAGTACTTC. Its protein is CASSYWAPILKETQYF.

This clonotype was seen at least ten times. CDR3 coding DNA: TGCGCCAGCAGCCAATCGACAGGGTACGGCAATGAGCAGTTCTTC. Protein sequence: CASSQSTGYGNEQFF. The chain carries TRBV4-1 and TRBJ2-1; TRBD1 matches at 7 bases. Germline V gene lookup returns CDR1 MGHRA and CDR2 YSYEKL. The CDR3 is 15 amino acids. V shed 2 bases, J shed 6 bases, and the junction held 7 bases outside the gene matches.

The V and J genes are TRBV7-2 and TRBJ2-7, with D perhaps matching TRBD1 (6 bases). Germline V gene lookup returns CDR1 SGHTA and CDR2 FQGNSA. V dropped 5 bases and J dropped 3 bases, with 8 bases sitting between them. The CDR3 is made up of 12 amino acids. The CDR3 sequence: CASSTQGYEQYF. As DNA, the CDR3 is TGTGCCAGCAGCACACAGGGCTACGAGCAGTACTTC.

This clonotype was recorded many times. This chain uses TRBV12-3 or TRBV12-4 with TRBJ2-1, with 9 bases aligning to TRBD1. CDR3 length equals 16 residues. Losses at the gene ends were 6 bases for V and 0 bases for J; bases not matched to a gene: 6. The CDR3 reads CASSNEGQGSYNEQFF. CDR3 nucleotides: TGTGCCAGCAGCAATGAGGGACAGGGCTCCTACAATGAGCAGTTCTTC.

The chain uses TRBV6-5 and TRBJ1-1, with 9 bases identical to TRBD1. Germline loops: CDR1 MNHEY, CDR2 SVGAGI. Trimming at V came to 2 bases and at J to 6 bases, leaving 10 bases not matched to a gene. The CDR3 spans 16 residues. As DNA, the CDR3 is TGTGCCAGCAGTTACACCGGGACAGGGACGGACGCTGAAGCTTTCTTT. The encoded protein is CASSYTGTGTDAEAFF.